This T cell receptor beta chain emerged from a study of cytomegalovirus exposure and HLA in healthy donors. Overall study: The same platform as the approximately 660 first-cohort repertoires was used for the 100 to 150 validation repertoires, a later analysis reported.

Assay: immunoSEQ multiplex PCR; the TCRdb copy retains only in-frame clones and omits some. The sample consists of around 150,000 clones, approximately 84% of them appearing once. With respect to this clone: Its antigen is undetermined.

Study results and caveats: The listing of roughly 160 TCR beta chains classed them as cytomegalovirus-associated. One later analysis, an examination of the 120 or so validation repertoires, found that first-cohort TCR clusters tended to co-occur in them.

Separation from the roughly 670-subject first cohort characterized the roughly 120-subject validation cohort, to which the donors belonged. This receptor was taken from a man aged 30-40 years in good health and CMV-seropositive. The sample taken for sequencing was PBMCs.

CDR3 sequence (DNA): TGTGCCAGCAGCTTAGGGTTTAGGGACAGGGTGGAGACCCAGTACTTC. It specifies CASSLGFRDRVETQYF. The chain links TRBV7-2 to TRBJ2-5, with TRBD1 identical over 9 bases. The J segment lost 5 bases and the V segment lost 1 base, leaving 8 bases of the junction unmatched. Germline CDR1 and CDR2: SGHTA and FQGNSA. The CDR3 totals 16 residues.